The clone carrying this T cell receptor beta chain was counted only a few times. The sample originates from a study of human T cells and chemical hapten exposure. In the original workflow: Sample-level TCR yields exhibited a median of about 96,000, with a range of roughly 20,000 to 690,600. MiXCR was run by TCRdb on the RACE reads, yielding one entry per CDR3 protein. These V and J calls originate from TCRdb's pipeline instead of the authors' own analysis. The sample includes some 93,000 distinct CDR3 sequences, around 8.8% of them seen just once. Time point indicated: healthy volunteer bleed at 2 weeks. It was unfractionated whole blood from which total RNA was extracted. This TCR came from a female donor in good health. Some clones in this sample may be carry-over from other donors' samples. Sequenced: whole blood.

The DNA of the CDR3 is TGTGCCAGCACTAGCGAGTCCTACGAGCAGTACTTC. Its translation: CASTSESYEQYF. The chain has TRBV2 and TRBJ2-7; D may be TRBD2 (6 bases). Trimming took off 7 bases at V and 1 base at J, with 8 bases between the two ends. Germline CDR1 reads SNHLY; CDR2 reads FYNNEI. This CDR3 region has 12 residues.